The 9 T cell receptor beta chains given below trace back to one sample, sequenced in a study of blood T cell repertoires in COVID-19. The method was immunoSEQ multiplex PCR; TCRdb's version includes in-frame clones alone and lacks a portion of them. The repertoire consists of about 140,000 clones, with roughly four fifths occurring once and the leading ten covering 1.6%. Sequencing was carried out using PBMCs or T cells enriched from blood (not recorded which). These TCRs come from a young woman who had been exposed to COVID-19.

The genes are TRBV7-6 and TRBJ2-1, with 9 bases lining up with TRBD2. Unmatched junction bases numbered 6, after V lost 0 bases and J lost 3 bases. This CDR3 is 17 amino acids long. CDR1 is SGHVS, CDR2 FNYEAQ, per germline. The DNA for the CDR3 is TGTGCCAGCAGCTTAGCGTCGGTAGCGGGGGACTACAATGAGCAGTTCTTC. This sequence encodes CASSLASVAGDYNEQFF.

The count of this clone is one. The rearrangement links TRBV5-4 to TRBJ2-5; D not resolved. CDR1 and CDR2 (germline): SGHNT, YYREEE (reference sequence). With 3 bases removed from V and 5 bases from J, the gap between germline ends came to 8 bases. The CDR3 consists of 12 residues. The CDR3 here is CASSSFGETQYF. In nucleotides, the CDR3 is TGTGCCAGCAGCTCATTCGGGGAGACCCAGTACTTC.

The rearrangement links TRBV6-5 to TRBJ2-7; TRBD2 aligns across 14 bases. Trimming took 6 bases from V and 7 from J; bases not matched to a gene: 8. CDR1 is MNHEY and CDR2 is SVGAGI in the germline V gene. This CDR3 is 15 amino acids long. The CDR3 DNA is TGTGCCAGCAGGGGGACTAGCGGGAGTTGGGAAGAGCAGTACTTC. It specifies CASRGTSGSWEEQYF.

The CDR3 sequence is CASSQAQETQYF. CDR3 nucleotide sequence: TGTGCCAGCAGCCAAGCACAAGAGACCCAGTACTTC. This rearrangement joins TRBV3-1 (or the pseudogene TRBV3-2) to TRBJ2-5; D is uncertain. Germline CDR1 and CDR2: LGHDT and YNNKEL (reference sequence). Deletions cut 1 base from V and 2 bases from J, with 2 bases between. The CDR3 sequence is 12 residues long.

The V call is TRBV21-1, the J call TRBJ1-5; the table's D call of TRBD1 was not tested on the DNA. TRBV21-1 is a pseudogene segment. There are 16 residues in the CDR3. DNA of the CDR3: TGTGCCAGCAGCAAAGAACAGAAACATAGCAATCAGCCCCAGCATTTT. Protein product: CASSKEQKHSNQPQHF.

This clone came up once. One end of the junction fails to match germline, which may point to a read error. The rearrangement joins TRBV7-2 to TRBJ1-3; TRBD1 aligns across 9 bases. CDR1 and CDR2 from the germline V gene are SGHTA and FQGNSA. CDR3 length: 17 amino acids. The CDR3 DNA is TGTGCCAGCAGGTTAGGGGGACAGGGAACGTCTGGAAACACCATATATTTT. Its protein is CASRLGGQGTSGNTIYF.

The CDR3 sequence is CASSLGTANTEAFF. CDR3 coding DNA: TGTGCCAGCAGCTTGGGGACAGCGAACACTGAAGCTTTCTTT. The rearrangement links TRBV11-2 to TRBJ1-1, with 7 bases identical to TRBD1. With V trimmed by 3 bases and J by 1 base, 2 bases remained unmatched. The CDR3 runs 14 residues. Germline CDR1 and CDR2: SGHAT and FQNNGV.

The chain has TRBV30 and TRBJ2-1, with TRBD2 identical over 12 bases. CDR3 length equals 15 residues. CDR1 and CDR2 from the germline V gene are GTSNPN and SVGIG (reference sequence). Trimming at V came to 4 bases and at J to 9 bases, leaving 10 bases not matched to a gene. In DNA, the CDR3 is TGTGCCTGGAACCTCCTAGCGGGAGGGCCTAGTGAGCAGTTCTTC. Encoded protein: CAWNLLAGGPSEQFF. The whole variable domain, remainder taken from reference TRBV30 and TRBJ2-1, is SQTIHQWPATLVQPVGSPLSLECTVEGTSNPNLYWYRQAAGRGLQLLFYSVGIGQISSEVPQNLSASRPQDRQFILSSKKLLLSDSGFYLCAWNLLAGGPSEQFFGPGTRLTVL.

This clone turned up a few times. An end of the junction does not agree with germline; a read error may underlie this. This rearrangement joins TRBV4-1 to TRBJ2-5; a weak D match, TRBD2 (6 bases). From germline, CDR1 is MGHRA and CDR2 YSYEKL. The CDR3 is made up of 15 amino acids. CDR3 protein: CASRQEVAVQETQYF. The CDR3 DNA sequence: TGCGCCAGCAGACAAGAAGTAGCGGTCCAAGAGACCCAGTACTTC.